This TCR beta chain was observed in a study of OX40 agonist ivuxolimab in advanced cancers. Profiled with immunoSEQ multiplex PCR; TCRdb holds only in-frame clones, not every one. The data hold some 64,000 clones, with over 80% observed a single time. V was trimmed by 6 bases and J by 0 bases, leaving 13 bases between them. Germline values: CDR1 MNHEY, CDR2 SMNVEV (reference sequence). The CDR3 covers 15 residues. A word on this clone: Its target is unknown.

Overall study results and limits: Near-lowest levels of clonal expansion characterized partial responders at 0.1-3.0 mg/kg. Undetermined was the antigen specificity of the expanded peripheral T cells.

The source material was CD4+ or CD8+ T cells sorted from blood, sampled in a trial of the OX40 agonist ivuxolimab. This sequence originates from an adult with an advanced solid tumor such as melanoma, head and neck, liver or kidney cancer. V and J are TRBV27 and TRBJ2-3, with D unclear. As DNA, the CDR3 is TGTGCCAGCAGCCATAGGGAACCAAGCACAGATACGCAGTATTTT. This translates into CASSHREPSTDTQYF.